This T cell receptor (beta chain) appears in the sequencing data of a study of blood T cell repertoires in COVID-19 (dated by TCRdb to 2018 to 2021). Context from the whole study: Samples from collaborators originated in the United States, Italy and Spain and spanned both the acute and convalescent phases of COVID-19. The material from the prospective study consisted of cDNA or gDNA derived from T cells, B-cell-depleted T cells, or PBMCs. Subjects who had been exposed to COVID-19, were actively infected with it, or had recovered from it provided the deeply sampled blood TCRbeta repertoires that made up the dataset. A freely available public database, intended as a resource for researchers studying the immune response to SARS-CoV-2, is where the repertoires were released. The samples were drawn from the first 160 participants of the ongoing ImmuneRACE study and from 1,254 subjects provided by 6 global collaborators. The sample metadata nearly always contained a de-identified subject ID, COVID-19 status, age in years and sex. Where HLA class I and class II types were available, the types were taken from metadata supplied by the sample provider, not from assay-based typing.

Another Seattle source contributed samples from volunteer blood donors who had recovered from COVID-19. Whole blood was collected in K2EDTA tubes by collaborating institutions according to the institutions' own protocols. Collaborator samples were shipped for TCRbeta analysis as frozen whole blood, isolated PBMCs, or DNA extracted from either sample type. TCRbeta CDR3 regions were amplified from genomic DNA using the immunoSEQ Assay, a bias-controlled multiplex PCR. The authors processed their data as follows. Within the assay, amplification of reference gene primers was used to estimate how many nucleated cells each sample contained. To quantify the absolute abundance of each unique TCRbeta CDR3 rearrangement, sequence reads were collapsed and filtered. Productive Simpson clonality was computed per sample as the square root of Simpson's diversity index over productive rearrangements. Held by TCRdb, this immuneACCESS table contains in-frame sequences only and omits some clones. Under half of the omission traces to an unresolved V gene where checked; the cause of the rest is unknown. The V and J calls and clone size come from that table; D and trimming were worked out from the DNA. The sample table shows about 92,000 clones, and roughly 80% are seen once. Roughly 8.4% of the sample lies in the top ten.

The research as a whole found: The quantity of clinical and demographic metadata differed by source and by participant and was supplied without curation.

After removal of 4 bases from V and 6 bases from J, the junction retains 3 bases not matched to a gene. Counted from cysteine to phenylalanine, this CDR3 has 14 amino acids. The retained sequence is limited to the CDR3, 42 bases, with the frame set at the first base. The germline V gene gives CDR1 as SNHLY and CDR2 as FYNNEI. With regard to this clone: The antigen it recognizes is unknown. No much larger clonotype is one base removed from it; base qualities were not supplied.

Recombination linked TRBV2 to TRBJ1-5; 10 bases in the junction line up with TRBD1. The clonotype was recovered from a man aged 45-60 years who had recovered from COVID-19. Sequencing used peripheral blood. The nucleotides read TGTGCCAGCAGTGTTGGACAGGGGGGTCAGCCCCAGCATTTT. Translation gives CASSVGQGGQPQHF.